A selection of T cell receptor beta chains follows, all from one sample in a study of blood T cell repertoires in COVID-19. Libraries were prepared by immunoSEQ multiplex PCR; TCRdb keeps only in-frame clonotypes and omits some of them. The data hold 65,000 to 70,000 clones, with around 87% observed a single time. Sequenced material: peripheral blood. The receptors were gathered from a man aged 35 to 55 with COVID-19, enrolled during active disease. Both conserved end residues are part of each CDR3. The D gene is left open where the match is weak. Clone size is shown for a subset of rows, as once, few, many or a class of expanded clone.

v_gene: TRBV5-1
abundance: once
d_gene: NA
j_gene: TRBJ1-1
CDR3nt: TGCGCCAGCAGCTCGACAGGAGTGAACACTGAAGCTTTCTTT
CDR3aa: CASSSTGVNTEAFF

v_gene: TRBV28
abundance: NA
d_gene: NA
j_gene: TRBJ1-2
CDR3nt: TGTGCCAGCAGTCATGGGGGGGGCTACACCTTC
CDR3aa: CASSHGGGYTF

v_gene: TRBV5-5
abundance: NA
d_gene: NA
j_gene: TRBJ1-1
CDR3nt: TGTGCCAGCAGTAGTACAGCGGACACTGAAGCTTTCTTT
CDR3aa: CASSSTADTEAFF

v_gene: TRBV5-5
abundance: NA
d_gene: NA
j_gene: TRBJ1-1
CDR3nt: TGTGCCAGCAGCTTCACCCCGACAGTGAACACTGAAGCTTTCTTT
CDR3aa: CASSFTPTVNTEAFF

v_gene: TRBV3-1/TRBV3-2
abundance: NA
d_gene: TRBD2
j_gene: TRBJ2-3
CDR3nt: TGTGCCAGCAGCTTTAGCGGGGGGGCAGGTGATACGCAGTATTTT
CDR3aa: CASSFSGGAGDTQYF

v_gene: TRBV7-3
abundance: NA
d_gene: TRBD2
j_gene: TRBJ2-1
CDR3nt: TGTGCCAGCAGCCCATGGGGGCGGGGGGGCACCTACAATGAGCAGTTCTTC
CDR3aa: CASSPWGRGGTYNEQFF

v_gene: TRBV12-3/TRBV12-4
abundance: NA
d_gene: TRBD2
j_gene: TRBJ2-2
CDR3nt: TGTGCCAGTGGGGGGGGCACCGGGGAGCTGTTTTTT
CDR3aa: CASGGGTGELFF

v_gene: TRBV7-2
abundance: NA
d_gene: TRBD1
j_gene: TRBJ2-7
CDR3nt: TGTGCCAGCAGCTTAAGTGCAGGGGGCGAGTACGAGCAGTACTTC
CDR3aa: CASSLSAGGEYEQYF

v_gene: TRBV7-2
abundance: NA
d_gene: NA
j_gene: TRBJ2-3
CDR3nt: TGTGCCAGCAGCTTAGGGACAGCAGGCACAGATACGCAGTATTTT
CDR3aa: CASSLGTAGTDTQYF

v_gene: TRBV2
abundance: NA
d_gene: TRBD1
j_gene: TRBJ1-2
CDR3nt: TGTGCCAGCAGTGAACAGGGGGTATTAGGCTACACCTTC
CDR3aa: CASSEQGVLGYTF

v_gene: TRBV6-4
abundance: NA
d_gene: NA
j_gene: TRBJ1-6
CDR3nt: TGTGCCAGCAGTTACGGGATTCAACCCCTCCACTTT
CDR3aa: CASSYGIQPLHF

v_gene: TRBV25-1
abundance: once
d_gene: NA
j_gene: TRBJ1-2
CDR3nt: TGTGCCAGCAGTGAACGGGAGGGCAAGGGGACTAACTATGGCTACACCTTC
CDR3aa: CASSEREGKGTNYGYTF

v_gene: TRBV6-1
abundance: few
d_gene: NA
j_gene: TRBJ1-4
CDR3nt: TGTGCCAGCAGTGAAAGTATTCGGCGGTTCAATGAAAAACTGTTTTTT
CDR3aa: CASSESIRRFNEKLFF